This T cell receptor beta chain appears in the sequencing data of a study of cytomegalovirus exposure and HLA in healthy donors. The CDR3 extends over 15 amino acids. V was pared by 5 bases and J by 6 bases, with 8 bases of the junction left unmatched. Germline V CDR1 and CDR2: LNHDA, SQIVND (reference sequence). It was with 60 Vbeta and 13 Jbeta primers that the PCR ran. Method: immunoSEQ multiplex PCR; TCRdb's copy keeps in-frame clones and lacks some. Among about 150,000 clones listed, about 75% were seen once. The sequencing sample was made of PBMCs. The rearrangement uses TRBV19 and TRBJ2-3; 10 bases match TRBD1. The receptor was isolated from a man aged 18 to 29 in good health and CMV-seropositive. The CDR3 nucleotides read TGTGCCAGTAGTCCGGGACAGGGGATGTCGGATACGCAGTATTTT. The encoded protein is CASSPGQGMSDTQYF.